Shown below are 29 T cell receptor beta chains from a single sample sequenced in a study of beta chain features in type 1 diabetes. The isolated RNA, all of it, was reverse transcribed, so expressed TCRB transcripts were what got sequenced. TCRdb's copy holds only in-frame clones and misses some; the assay was immunoSEQ multiplex PCR. The sample lists hundreds of thousands of clones, 14% seen once, with about 6.7% in the top ten. Sequences were obtained from central memory CD4+ T cells from blood. The receptors here all came from a man aged 30-40 years in good health.

A few counts support this clone. The chain links TRBV7-2 to TRBJ1-2, with D hard to call. Trimming removed 1 base from V and 1 base from J, with 4 bases in between. Germline loops: CDR1 SGHTA, CDR2 FQGNSA. This CDR3 spans 13 amino acids. The CDR3 coding sequence is TGTGCCAGCAGCTTAGACAGTAACTATGGCTACACCTTC. This encodes CASSLDSNYGYTF.

This clone was counted a few times. The chain couples TRBV6-5 to TRBJ1-2, with 7 bases aligning to TRBD1. Germline-derived CDR1 and CDR2 are MNHEY and SVGAGI. The CDR3 has 12 residues. After removal of 6 bases from V and 7 bases from J, the junction contained 5 bases not matched to a gene. The CDR3 is CASRNRGGGYTF. The CDR3, as DNA: TGTGCCAGCAGAAACAGGGGCGGTGGCTACACCTTC.

V usage is TRBV4-1 and J usage is TRBJ2-1; 7 bases fit TRBD1. The CDR3 runs to 13 residues. The V gene end was trimmed by 1 base and the J gene end by 14 bases; junction bases not matched to a gene: 8. The germline V gene has CDR1 MGHRA and CDR2 YSYEKL. CDR3 in amino acids: CASSQGQGTGKFF. In DNA form, the CDR3 reads TGCGCCAGCAGCCAAGGACAGGGCACGGGAAAGTTCTTC.

The rearrangement joins TRBV7-2 to TRBJ2-2, with D unclear. V was clipped by 7 bases and J by 7 bases, with 13 bases between them. CDR3 length: 13 amino acids. Germline V lookup: CDR1 SGHTA, CDR2 FQGNSA. The CDR3 nucleotides are TGTGCCAGCAACCAGTTTAGAGACGGGGAGCTGTTTTTT. This sequence encodes CASNQFRDGELFF.

This clone was seen a handful of times. J is TRBJ2-4 and V is TRBV19; D gene uncertain. Trimming took 3 bases from V and 0 from J, leaving 9 bases between them. Germline CDR1 reads LNHDA; CDR2 reads SQIVND (reference sequence). The CDR3 contains 15 residues. The CDR3 reads CASSIKGGAKNIQYF. For the CDR3, the DNA is TGTGCCAGTAGTATTAAGGGCGGAGCCAAAAACATTCAGTACTTC.

The chain couples TRBV9 to TRBJ2-5; 7 nucleotides match TRBD2. This CDR3 is built from 13 residues. Per the germline V gene, CDR1 is SGDLS and CDR2 is YYNGEE. V lost 7 bases, J lost 1 base, and 4 bases stayed unmatched. The CDR3 spells CASALATQETQYF. DNA for the CDR3: TGTGCCAGCGCACTAGCGACCCAAGAGACCCAGTACTTC.

For this clone: A much larger clone differs by one base, so this may be a read error. The chain recombines TRBV27 with TRBJ2-5, with D possibly being TRBD1 (5 bases). The CDR3 totals 11 residues. The germline gives CDR1 MNHEY, CDR2 SMNVEV (reference sequence). The CDR3 spells CAGSMIGAQYF. DNA for the CDR3: TGTGCCGGCAGTATGATAGGGGCCCAGTACTTC.

This clone showed up just a few times. The rearrangement uses TRBV15 and TRBJ1-1, with TRBD1 as a possible D gene (6 bases). Trimming took 8 bases from V and 4 from J, leaving 17 bases between them. This CDR3 has 14 amino acids. Germline CDR1 reads LNHNV; CDR2 reads YYDKDF (reference sequence). CDR3 sequence (DNA): TGTGCCACCGGCCCTCAGGGGAGAGGCACTGAAGCTTTCTTT. Its translation: CATGPQGRGTEAFF.

The rearrangement uses TRBV4-2 and TRBJ1-3, with no clear D. The ends were cut back, 2 bases at V and 4 bases at J, with 6 bases in the middle. CDR1 is LGHNA and CDR2 is YNFKEQ in the germline V gene. There are 13 residues in the CDR3. As DNA, the CDR3 is TGTGCCAGCAGCCAAAGCATGGGAAACACCATATATTTT. Its translation is CASSQSMGNTIYF.

The V gene is TRBV5-4, the J gene TRBJ2-7; 10 bases are shared with TRBD2. Germline assignment: CDR1 SGHNT and CDR2 YYREEE (reference sequence). The CDR3 runs to 14 residues. J lost 5 bases, V lost 5 bases, and 7 bases had no gene match. CDR3 sequence: CASSLAGAFNEQYF. In nucleotides, the CDR3 is TGTGCCAGCAGTCTAGCGGGGGCGTTTAACGAGCAGTACTTC.

A few counts support this clone. The chain recombines TRBV5-5 with TRBJ1-5; D gene uncertain. V was cut by 4 bases and J by 2 bases, with 13 bases left in between. This CDR3 spans 15 amino acids. CDR1 is SGHKS and CDR2 is YYEKEE in the germline V gene (reference sequence). The CDR3 DNA sequence: TGTGCCAGCAGCGTCGGGTGGGGTGGCAATCAGCCCCAGCATTTT. It codes for CASSVGWGGNQPQHF.

This clone was observed many times. The chain has TRBV5-4 and TRBJ1-2; possible D gene TRBD1, 5 bases. Deletions cut 0 bases from V and 3 bases from J, with 21 bases between. Germline V CDR1 and CDR2: SGHNT, YYREEE (reference sequence). The CDR3 totals 18 residues. The CDR3 here is CASSLVAVTRGRDYGYTF. CDR3 sequence (DNA): TGTGCCAGCAGCTTGGTGGCAGTTACGAGGGGACGGGACTATGGCTACACCTTC. Supplemented by reference TRBV5-4 and TRBJ1-2, the full variable domain reads ETGVTQSPTHLIKTRGQQVTLRCSSQSGHNTVSWYQQALGQGPQFIFQYYREEENGRGNFPPRFSGLQFPNYSSELNVNALELDDSALYLCASSLVAVTRGRDYGYTFGSGTRLTVV.

On this clone: Possible read error: a much larger clone is one base away. The chain has TRBV30 and TRBJ2-6; no reliable D call. Germline V gene lookup returns CDR1 GTSNPN and CDR2 SVGIG (reference sequence). The CDR3 covers 15 residues. The V end lost 5 bases, the J end lost 0 bases, and 11 bases lay between the germline ends. The CDR3 bases are TGTGCCTGGTCTACAGAGAACTCTGGGGCCAACGTCCTGACTTTC. This gives the protein CAWSTENSGANVLTF.

In its sample, this clone was seen a few times. The V call is TRBV4-1, the J call TRBJ1-4; perhaps TRBD1 as D (5 bases). The V gene's germline CDR1 is MGHRA and CDR2 YSYEKL. CDR3 size: 15 residues. The V end was cut by 3 bases, the J end by 6 bases, with 14 bases between. The CDR3 region has the DNA TGCGCCAGCAGCCAGGACGGGACGACGGATGAAAAACTGTTTTTT. Protein product: CASSQDGTTDEKLFF.

The sample holds a few counts of this clone. The CDR3 region is CASRTGTRDSNQPQHF. CDR3 in DNA: TGTGCCAGTAGGACCGGGACGAGGGATAGCAATCAGCCCCAGCATTTT. The chain couples TRBV19 to TRBJ1-5; weak D call: TRBD1 (5 bases). This CDR3 comprises 16 residues. Germline V CDR1 and CDR2: LNHDA, SQIVND (reference sequence). The V gene lost 6 bases and the J gene lost 0 bases, with 15 bases spanning the gap.

This clone came up a few times. V usage is TRBV5-6 and J usage is TRBJ1-6; D unclear. CDR1 is SGHDT and CDR2 is YYEEEE in the germline V gene. The CDR3 totals 15 residues. V dropped 4 bases and J dropped 7 bases, with 15 bases sitting between them. The CDR3 is CASSERRQPNSPLHF. CDR3 nucleotides: TGTGCCAGCAGCGAACGCCGCCAACCCAATTCACCCCTCCACTTT.

This clone was seen many times. The rearrangement uses TRBV7-9 and TRBJ2-3; possibly TRBD1 or TRBD2 for D (6 bases each). The CDR3 totals 15 residues. The V gene lost 3 bases and the J gene lost 5 bases, with 15 bases spanning the gap. The V gene's germline CDR1 is SEHNR and CDR2 FQNEAQ (reference sequence). Written as DNA, the CDR3 is TGTGCCAGCAGCTTTGGGTCCGGGGGCCAAGATACGCAGTATTTT. It codes for CASSFGSGGQDTQYF.

V is TRBV20-1 and J is TRBJ2-5, with D perhaps TRBD2 (5 bases). V was shortened by 3 bases and J by 11 bases, with 10 bases between the two germline ends. The CDR3 is 10 amino acids. Germline V gene data show CDR1 as DFQATT and CDR2 as SNEGSKA (reference sequence). The chain's CDR3 is CSASEGLQYF. The DNA of the CDR3 is TGCAGTGCTAGTGAGGGTTTGCAGTACTTC.

In DNA form, the CDR3 reads TGTGCCAGCAGCTTAGAAGGTCACCTCAGCACAGATACGCAGTATTTT. Residues: CASSLEGHLSTDTQYF. The chain combines TRBV11-2 with TRBJ2-3; D is unresolved. Germline V gene data show CDR1 as SGHAT and CDR2 as FQNNGV. V gave up 0 bases and J gave up 0 bases, with 10 bases separating them. The CDR3 has 16 amino acids. Full variable domain (rest looked up from reference TRBV11-2 and TRBJ2-3): EAGVAQSPRYKIIEKRQSVAFWCNPISGHATLYWYQQILGQGPKLLIQFQNNGVVDDSQLPKDRFSAERLKGVDSTLKIQPAKLEDSAVYLCASSLEGHLSTDTQYFGPGTRLTVL.

This clone was seen only a few times. The J gene is TRBJ2-2, the V gene TRBV7-2; the D is unclear. The V end was cut by 1 base, the J end by 2 bases, with 5 bases between. The CDR3 has 14 amino acids. Germline lookup yields CDR1 SGHTA and CDR2 FQGNSA. The CDR3 DNA is TGTGCCAGCAGCTTAGTACTTAACACCGGGGAGCTGTTTTTT. Its protein is CASSLVLNTGELFF.

This clone was seen a handful of times. The chain is built from TRBV10-3 and TRBJ2-3; a possible D gene is TRBD2 (5 bases). The CDR3 runs 14 residues. CDR1 ENHRY and CDR2 SYGVKD come from the germline V gene. The ends were cut back, 0 bases at V and 2 bases at J, with 6 bases in the middle. The CDR3 loop reads CAISESRVTDTQYF. CDR3 coding DNA: TGTGCCATCAGTGAGTCGCGGGTCACAGATACGCAGTATTTT.

The chain joins TRBV20-1 to TRBJ1-1; D gene unclear. This CDR3 is 10 amino acids long. Trimming removed 1 base at V and 11 bases at J, with 8 bases between. Germline V gene lookup returns CDR1 DFQATT and CDR2 SNEGSKA (reference sequence). In DNA form, the CDR3 reads TGCAGTGCTAGAGGTCCGGTGGCTTTCTTT. Translation gives CSARGPVAFF.

The rearrangement uses TRBV11-3 and TRBJ2-2; D is unclear. Germline CDR1 SGHNT, CDR2 YENEEA. Between the trimmed V and J ends, which lost 3 bases and 7 bases, there was a span of 3 bases. The CDR3 is made up of 11 amino acids. The CDR3 region has the DNA TGTGCCAGCAGCTTCCACGGGGAGCTGTTTTTT. Encoded protein: CASSFHGELFF.

This clone turned up a few times. The chain employs TRBV4-1 and TRBJ2-7; TRBD1 or TRBD2 may be the D gene (5 bases each). Germline assignment: CDR1 MGHRA and CDR2 YSYEKL. V was pared by 9 bases and J by 3 bases, with 30 bases between. The CDR3 is 18 amino acids. The CDR3 bases are TGCGCCAGACCTCCGGGACCTAGTCTTTGGGATCCATTCTACGAGCAGTACGTC. This gives the protein CARPPGPSLWDPFYEQYV.

The chain employs TRBV6-5 and TRBJ2-5, with 7 nucleotides matching TRBD1. The germline CDR1 and CDR2 sequences are MNHEY and SVGAGI. The CDR3 has 14 residues. The trim removed 6 bases at V and 4 bases at J, leaving 8 bases unmatched. CDR3 loop: CASRAQGVRETQYF. In DNA, the CDR3 is TGTGCCAGCAGGGCTCAGGGGGTTCGAGAGACCCAGTACTTC.

This clone was observed many times. Other DNA sequences in this specimen translate into the identical CDR3. This chain joins TRBV4-3 and TRBJ2-2; D not resolved. The CDR3 contains 13 residues. From germline, CDR1 is LGHNA and CDR2 YSLEER. Trimming cost V 3 bases and J 6 bases, with 8 bases left between them. Here the CDR3 reads CASSQGEAGELFF. The DNA for the CDR3 is TGCGCCAGCAGCCAGGGCGAGGCCGGGGAGCTGTTTTTT.

This clone was picked up a small number of times. The V call is TRBV30, the J call TRBJ2-6; unclear D gene. This CDR3 comprises 15 residues. The germline V gene has CDR1 GTSNPN and CDR2 SVGIG (reference sequence). V dropped 2 bases and J dropped 0 bases, with 8 bases sitting between them. The CDR3 loop reads CAWSQGHSGANVLTF. DNA for the CDR3: TGTGCCTGGAGTCAAGGGCACTCTGGGGCCAACGTCCTGACTTTC.

This sequence joins TRBV11-3 and TRBJ1-2; the D gene is possibly TRBD1 (5 bases). Germline V gene sequence: CDR1 SGHNT, CDR2 YENEEA. The CDR3 length is 13 residues. The germline V and J ends were trimmed by 0 bases and 8 bases, with 10 bases remaining between them. Here the CDR3 reads CASSLEGGVGYTF. The DNA of the CDR3 is TGTGCCAGCAGCTTAGAGGGAGGGGTCGGCTACACCTTC.

This clone was seen a handful of times. This sequence joins TRBV10-3 and TRBJ2-7; 12 bases are shared with TRBD2. V lost 3 bases to trimming and J lost 12 bases; unmatched junction nucleotides: 9. Germline V CDR1 and CDR2: ENHRY, SYGVKD. There are 14 residues in the CDR3. The CDR3 spells CAISDQIGLAGLYF. The CDR3 DNA follows: TGTGCCATCAGTGATCAAATTGGACTAGCGGGGCTGTACTTC.